This TCR beta chain was retrieved from a study of blood T cell repertoires in COVID-19. The J segment lost 8 bases and the V segment lost 10 bases, leaving 11 bases of the junction unmatched. CDR3 length: 14 residues. CDR1 and CDR2 from the germline V gene are SNHLY and FYNNEI. Original processing methods: The authors estimated nucleated cell counts from reference gene primer amplification. This table comes from immunoSEQ multiplex PCR, and its TCRdb copy is limited to in-frame clones, with some not included. V and J calls and clone size are given by that table; D and trimming were obtained from the DNA. The sample comprises roughly 100,000 clones, approximately 92% of which are singletons, and roughly 2.1% rests with the top ten. Seattle patient enrollment occurred during active infection, with longitudinal follow-up thereafter.

Sample: peripheral blood. The chain recombines TRBV2 with TRBJ1-6; 7 bases map to TRBD1. This receptor was obtained from a woman between 45 and 65 years old with COVID-19, enrolled during active disease. The CDR3 here is CANRGDRKDSPLHF. The CDR3 DNA sequence: TGTGCCAACAGAGGGGACAGAAAGGATTCACCCCTCCACTTT.